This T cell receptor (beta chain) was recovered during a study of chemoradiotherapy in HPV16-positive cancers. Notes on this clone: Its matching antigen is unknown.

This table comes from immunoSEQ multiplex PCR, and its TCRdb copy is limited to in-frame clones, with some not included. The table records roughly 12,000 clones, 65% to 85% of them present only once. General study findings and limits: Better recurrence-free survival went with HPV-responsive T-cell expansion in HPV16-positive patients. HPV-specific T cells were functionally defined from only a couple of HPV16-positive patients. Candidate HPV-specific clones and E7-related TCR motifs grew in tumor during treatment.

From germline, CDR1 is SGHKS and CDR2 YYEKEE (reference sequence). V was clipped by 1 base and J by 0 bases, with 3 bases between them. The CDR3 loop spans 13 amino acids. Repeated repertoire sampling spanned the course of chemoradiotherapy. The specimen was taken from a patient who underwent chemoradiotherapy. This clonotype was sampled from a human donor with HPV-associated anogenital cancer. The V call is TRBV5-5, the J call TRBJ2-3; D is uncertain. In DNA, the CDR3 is TGTGCCAGCAGCTTGCCGAGCACAGATACGCAGTATTTT. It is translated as CASSLPSTDTQYF.